This TCR beta chain was sequenced for a study of spatial heterogeneity in lung cancer. Overall study results and limits: How many expanded intratumoral alpha and beta TCRs were present tracked the tumor mutation count, which was a count of nonsynonymous mutations.

This CDR3 has 15 residues. Deletions cut 0 bases from V and 10 bases from J, with 16 bases between. The germline gives CDR1 LGHDT, CDR2 YNNKEL (reference sequence). TCRdb redid the calling of the 5' RACE reads with MiXCR, one entry per CDR3 protein. The sample has around 5,300 distinct CDR3 sequences; more than 10% are singletons. Within the sample, this clonotype is large. The antigen is unknown. Time point here: sample taken at primary tumor resection. In each case, whole RNA from tumor, nontumor lung or frozen PBMC was sequenced unsorted. The receptor's source is a male donor with early-stage non-small cell lung cancer. This sample comprised lung tumor tissue, obtained at surgery. The chain is built from TRBV3-1 and TRBJ2-1, with unresolved D. The CDR3 region is CASSQEDLSRKEQFF. CDR3 DNA sequence: TGTGCCAGCAGCCAAGAGGACCTAAGCAGAAAGGAGCAGTTCTTC.